The next 7 T cell receptor beta chains were all read from a single sample in a study of T cell repertoires in cytomegalovirus infection. TCRdb analysed the reads with MiXCR anew, one entry per CDR3 protein. Among approximately 290,000 distinct CDR3 sequences listed, 25% were seen once. The sequencing input was PBMCs. These receptors came from a human donor in good health (CMV status not recorded). Some clones in this sample may be carry-over from other donors' samples.

This chain joins TRBV10-3 and TRBJ2-5; 11 bases are shared with TRBD2. Per the germline V gene, CDR1 is ENHRY and CDR2 is SYGVKD. The CDR3 length is 14 residues. Trimming took 6 bases from V and 3 from J; bases not matched to a gene: 3. Here the CDR3 DNA reads TGTGCCATCAGGATAGCGGGAGGGGAAGAGACCCAGTACTTC. As protein: CAIRIAGGEETQYF.

The V gene is TRBV6-5, the J gene TRBJ2-3, with D perhaps matching TRBD1 (5 bases). Germline CDR1 reads MNHEY; CDR2 reads SVGAGI. Trimming left V 6 bases short and J 1 base short, with 11 bases between. The CDR3 totals 14 residues. In DNA, the CDR3 is TGTGCCAGCAGGCCGACAGAGGGCACAGATACGCAGTATTTT. Translated: CASRPTEGTDTQYF.

This clonotype was observed at least ten times. V usage is TRBV7-2 and J usage is TRBJ2-7; D gene uncertain. CDR1 SGHTA and CDR2 FQGNSA come from the germline V gene. Trimming shortened V by 0 bases and J by 0 bases, and 9 bases separated the two germline ends. This CDR3 region has 15 residues. CDR3 in amino acids: CASSLAQWSSYEQYF. CDR3 sequence (DNA): TGTGCCAGCAGCTTAGCACAATGGAGCTCCTACGAGCAGTACTTC.

The V call is TRBV5-1, the J call TRBJ1-2, with 7 bases matching TRBD1. The CDR3 has 16 amino acids. Germline assignment: CDR1 SGHRS and CDR2 YFSETQ. V shed 4 bases, J shed 2 bases, and the junction held 11 bases outside the gene matches. The CDR3 DNA reads as TGCGCCAGCAGCCGAACAGGGGAGACTTTAAACTATGGCTACACCTTC. It yields the protein CASSRTGETLNYGYTF.

The chain carries TRBV28 and TRBJ2-1; a possible D gene is TRBD2 (6 bases). Germline V gene lookup returns CDR1 MDHEN and CDR2 SYDVKM. This CDR3 spans 15 amino acids. V lost 4 bases to trimming and J lost 5 bases, with 15 bases between them. CDR3 DNA sequence: TGTGCCAGCAGTTCCCCCGGGTTAGCGGACAATGAGCAGTTCTTC. This encodes CASSSPGLADNEQFF.

This clonotype came up a few times. This rearrangement joins TRBV12-3 or TRBV12-4 to TRBJ2-3; 11 positions agree with TRBD1. Losses at the gene ends were 3 bases for V and 4 bases for J; bases not matched to a gene: 3. CDR3 length: 15 residues. CDR3 nucleotides: TGTGCCAGCAGTTTGGACAGGGGGCCGGCAGATACGCAGTATTTT. Translating gives CASSLDRGPADTQYF.

The V and J genes are TRBV20-1 and TRBJ1-4; the D is unclear. Trimming took off 7 bases at V and 8 bases at J, with 17 bases between the two ends. This CDR3 comprises 13 residues. CDR1 and CDR2 from the germline V gene are DFQATT and SNEGSKA (reference sequence). The chain's CDR3 is CSGLQTASEKLFF. Here the CDR3 DNA reads TGCAGTGGGTTGCAGACGGCCAGCGAAAAACTGTTTTTT.